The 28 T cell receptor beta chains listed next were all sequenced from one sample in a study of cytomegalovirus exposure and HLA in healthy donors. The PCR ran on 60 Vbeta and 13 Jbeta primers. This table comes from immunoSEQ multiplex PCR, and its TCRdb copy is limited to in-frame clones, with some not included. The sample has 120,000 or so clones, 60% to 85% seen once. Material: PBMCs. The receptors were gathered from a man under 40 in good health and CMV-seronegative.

The CDR3 sequence is CASSQSGTAYNEQFF. DNA of the CDR3: TGCGCCAGCAGCCAATCCGGGACAGCCTACAATGAGCAGTTCTTC. The rearrangement joins TRBV4-1 to TRBJ2-1, with 7 nucleotides matching TRBD1. V was clipped by 2 bases and J by 2 bases; unmatched bases: 3. From germline, CDR1 is MGHRA and CDR2 YSYEKL. The CDR3 totals 15 residues.

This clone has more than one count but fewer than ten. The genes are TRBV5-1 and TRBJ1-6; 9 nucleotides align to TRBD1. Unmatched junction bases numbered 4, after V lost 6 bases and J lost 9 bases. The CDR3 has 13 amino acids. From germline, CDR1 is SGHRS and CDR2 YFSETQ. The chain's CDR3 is CASTGQGPSPLHF. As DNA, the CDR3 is TGCGCCAGCACAGGACAGGGGCCTTCACCCCTCCACTTT.

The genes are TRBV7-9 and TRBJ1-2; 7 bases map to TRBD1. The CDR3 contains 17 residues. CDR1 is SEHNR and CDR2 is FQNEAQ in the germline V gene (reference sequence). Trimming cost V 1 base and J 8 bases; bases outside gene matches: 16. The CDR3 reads CASSLVRVGDSGKGYTF. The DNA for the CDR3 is TGTGCCAGCAGCTTAGTACGGGTCGGGGACAGCGGTAAGGGCTACACCTTC.

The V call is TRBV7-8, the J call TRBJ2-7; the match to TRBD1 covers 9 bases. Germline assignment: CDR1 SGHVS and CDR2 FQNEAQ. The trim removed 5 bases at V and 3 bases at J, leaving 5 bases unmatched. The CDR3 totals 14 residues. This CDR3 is CASSRTGEYYEQYF. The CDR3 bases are TGTGCCAGCAGCCGGACAGGGGAATACTACGAGCAGTACTTC.

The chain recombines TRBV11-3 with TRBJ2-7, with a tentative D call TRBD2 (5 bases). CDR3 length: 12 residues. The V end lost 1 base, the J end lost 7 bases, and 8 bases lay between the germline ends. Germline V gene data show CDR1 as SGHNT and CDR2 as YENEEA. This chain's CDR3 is CASSLGRGEQYF. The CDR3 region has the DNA TGTGCCAGCAGCTTAGGACGGGGTGAGCAGTACTTC.

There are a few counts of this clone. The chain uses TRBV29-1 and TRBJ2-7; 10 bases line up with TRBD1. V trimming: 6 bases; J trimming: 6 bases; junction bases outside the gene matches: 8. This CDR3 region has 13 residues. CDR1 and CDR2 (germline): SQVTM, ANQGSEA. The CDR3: CSVHRDRGSEQYF. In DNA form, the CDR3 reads TGCAGCGTGCACCGGGACAGGGGAAGCGAGCAGTACTTC.

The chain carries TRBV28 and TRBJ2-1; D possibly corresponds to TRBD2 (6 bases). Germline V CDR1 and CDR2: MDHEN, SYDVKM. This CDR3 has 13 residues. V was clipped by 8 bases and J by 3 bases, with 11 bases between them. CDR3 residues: CASGTGVYNEQFF. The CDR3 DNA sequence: TGTGCCAGCGGGACGGGGGTCTACAATGAGCAGTTCTTC.

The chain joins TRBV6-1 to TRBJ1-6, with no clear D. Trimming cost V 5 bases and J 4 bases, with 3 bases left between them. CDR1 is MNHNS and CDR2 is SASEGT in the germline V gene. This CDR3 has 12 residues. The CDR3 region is CASSPYNSPLHF. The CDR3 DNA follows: TGTGCCAGCAGTCCTTATAATTCACCCCTCCACTTT.

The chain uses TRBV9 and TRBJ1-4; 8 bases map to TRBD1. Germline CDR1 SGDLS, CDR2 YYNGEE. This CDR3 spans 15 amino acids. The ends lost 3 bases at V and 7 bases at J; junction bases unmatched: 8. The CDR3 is CASSAIGQGPEKLFF. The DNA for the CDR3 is TGTGCCAGCAGCGCCATTGGACAGGGACCTGAAAAACTGTTTTTT.

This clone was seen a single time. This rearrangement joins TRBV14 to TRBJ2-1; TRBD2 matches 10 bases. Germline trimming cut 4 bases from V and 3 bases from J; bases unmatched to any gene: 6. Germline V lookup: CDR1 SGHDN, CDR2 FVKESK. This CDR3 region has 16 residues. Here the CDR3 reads CASSRSGRGFYNEQFF. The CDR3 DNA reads TGTGCCAGCAGCCGAAGCGGGAGGGGGTTCTACAATGAGCAGTTCTTC.

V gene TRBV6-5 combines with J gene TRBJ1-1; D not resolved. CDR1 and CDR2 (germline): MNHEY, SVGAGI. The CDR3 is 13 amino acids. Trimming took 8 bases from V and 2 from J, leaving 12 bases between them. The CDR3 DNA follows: TGTGCCAGCTATAGCCCCATAAACACTGAAGCTTTCTTT. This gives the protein CASYSPINTEAFF.

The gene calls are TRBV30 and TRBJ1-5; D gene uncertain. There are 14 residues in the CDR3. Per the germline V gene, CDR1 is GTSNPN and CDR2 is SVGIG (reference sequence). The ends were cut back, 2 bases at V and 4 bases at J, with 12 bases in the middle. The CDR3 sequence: CAWSPLGGNQPQHF. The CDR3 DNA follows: TGTGCCTGGAGTCCTCTCGGAGGTAATCAGCCCCAGCATTTT.

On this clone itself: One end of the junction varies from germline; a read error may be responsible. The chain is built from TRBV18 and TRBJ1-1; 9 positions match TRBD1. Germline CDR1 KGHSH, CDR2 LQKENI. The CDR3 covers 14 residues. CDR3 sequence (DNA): TGTGCCAGCTCCGTTGGACAGGGGTACACTGAAGATTTCTTT. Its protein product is CASSVGQGYTEDFF.

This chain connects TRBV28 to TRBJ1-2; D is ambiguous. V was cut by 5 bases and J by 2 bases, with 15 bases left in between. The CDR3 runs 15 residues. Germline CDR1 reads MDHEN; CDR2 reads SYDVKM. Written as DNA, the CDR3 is TGTGCCAGCAGTACCCTAACCAATCCCAACTATGGCTACACCTTC. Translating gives CASSTLTNPNYGYTF.

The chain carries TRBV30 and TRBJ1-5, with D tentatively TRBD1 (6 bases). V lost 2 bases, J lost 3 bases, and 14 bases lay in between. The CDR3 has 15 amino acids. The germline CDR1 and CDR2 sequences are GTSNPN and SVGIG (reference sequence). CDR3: CAWSPGQGFNQPQHF. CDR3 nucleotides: TGTGCCTGGAGTCCCGGTCAGGGGTTCAATCAGCCCCAGCATTTT.

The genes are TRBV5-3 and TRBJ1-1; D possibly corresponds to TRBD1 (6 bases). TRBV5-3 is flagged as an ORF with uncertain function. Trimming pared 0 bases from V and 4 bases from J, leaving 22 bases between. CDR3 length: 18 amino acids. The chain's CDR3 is CARSLAHPVGQSGTEAFF. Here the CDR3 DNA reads TGTGCCAGAAGCTTGGCCCACCCCGTTGGACAGTCGGGCACTGAAGCTTTCTTT.

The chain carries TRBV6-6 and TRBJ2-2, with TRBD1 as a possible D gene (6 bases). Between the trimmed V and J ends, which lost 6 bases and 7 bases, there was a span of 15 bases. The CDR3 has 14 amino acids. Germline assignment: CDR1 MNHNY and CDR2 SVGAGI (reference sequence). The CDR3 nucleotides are TGTGCCAGCAGCTGGACAGTGGATGGCGGGGAGCTGTTTTTT. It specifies CASSWTVDGGELFF.

The CDR3 DNA is TGTGCCAGCAGCCCCCAGGGCTACACTGAAGCTTTCTTT. Translated: CASSPQGYTEAFF. This sequence joins TRBV5-5 and TRBJ1-1, with D possibly TRBD1 on 5 matching bases. V was pared by 4 bases and J by 3 bases, with 10 bases between. The CDR3 spans 13 residues. Germline V gene lookup returns CDR1 SGHKS and CDR2 YYEKEE (reference sequence).

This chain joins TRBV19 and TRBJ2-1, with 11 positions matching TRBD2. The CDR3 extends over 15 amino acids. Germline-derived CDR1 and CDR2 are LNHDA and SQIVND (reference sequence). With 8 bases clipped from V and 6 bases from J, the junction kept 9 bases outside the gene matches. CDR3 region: CASQFKGLAVNEQFF. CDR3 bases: TGTGCCAGTCAATTTAAGGGACTAGCGGTCAATGAGCAGTTCTTC.

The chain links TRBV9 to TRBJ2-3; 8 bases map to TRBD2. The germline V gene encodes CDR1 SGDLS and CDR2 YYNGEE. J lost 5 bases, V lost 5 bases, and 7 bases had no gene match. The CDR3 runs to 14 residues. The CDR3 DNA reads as TGTGCCAGCAGAGGAAGCGGGAGACGAGATACGCAGTATTTT. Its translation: CASRGSGRRDTQYF.

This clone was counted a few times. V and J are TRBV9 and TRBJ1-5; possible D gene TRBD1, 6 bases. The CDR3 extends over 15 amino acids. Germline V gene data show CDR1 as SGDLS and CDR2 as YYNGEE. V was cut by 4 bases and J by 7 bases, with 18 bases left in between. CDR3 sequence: CASSLRGGKGQPQHF. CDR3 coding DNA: TGTGCCAGCAGCCTACGAGGGGGTAAAGGGCAGCCCCAGCATTTT.

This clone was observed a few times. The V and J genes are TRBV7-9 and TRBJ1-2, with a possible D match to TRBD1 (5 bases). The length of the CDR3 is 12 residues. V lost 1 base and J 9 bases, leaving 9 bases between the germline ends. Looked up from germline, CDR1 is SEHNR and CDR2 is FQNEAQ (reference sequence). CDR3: CASSLGQSSYTF. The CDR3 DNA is TGTGCCAGCAGCTTAGGACAGTCTAGCTACACCTTC.

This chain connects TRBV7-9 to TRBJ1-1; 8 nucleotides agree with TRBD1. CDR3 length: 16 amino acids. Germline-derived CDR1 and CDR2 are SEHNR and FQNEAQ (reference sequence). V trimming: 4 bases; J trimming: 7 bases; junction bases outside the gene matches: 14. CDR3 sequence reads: CASSSGQGELSGEAFF. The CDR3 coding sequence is TGTGCCAGCAGCTCTGGACAGGGAGAACTTTCGGGTGAAGCTTTCTTT.

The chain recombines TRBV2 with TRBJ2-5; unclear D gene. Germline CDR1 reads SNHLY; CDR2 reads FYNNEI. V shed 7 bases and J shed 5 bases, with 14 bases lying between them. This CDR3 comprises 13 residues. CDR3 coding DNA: TGTGCCAGCATTGGGCCTCCTCGGGAGACCCAGTACTTC. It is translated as CASIGPPRETQYF.

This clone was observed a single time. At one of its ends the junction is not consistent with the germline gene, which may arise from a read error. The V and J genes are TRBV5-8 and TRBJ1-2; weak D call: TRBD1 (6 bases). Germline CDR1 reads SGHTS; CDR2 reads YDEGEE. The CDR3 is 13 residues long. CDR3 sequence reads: CASSWAARGPSGF. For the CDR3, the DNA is TGTGCCAGCAGCTGGGCAGCCAGGGGCCCCTCCGGCTTC.

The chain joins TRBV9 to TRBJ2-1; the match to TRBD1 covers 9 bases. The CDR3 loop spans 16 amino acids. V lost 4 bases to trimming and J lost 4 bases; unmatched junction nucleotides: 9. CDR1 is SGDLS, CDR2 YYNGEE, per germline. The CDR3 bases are TGTGCCAGCAGCATTCGGACAGGGGAGGGGTACAATGAGCAGTTCTTC. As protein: CASSIRTGEGYNEQFF. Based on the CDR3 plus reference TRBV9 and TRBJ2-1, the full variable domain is DSGVTQTPKHLITATGQRVTLRCSPRSGDLSVYWYQQSLDQGLQFLIQYYNGEERAKGNILERFSAQQFPDLHSELNLSSLELGDSALYFCASSIRTGEGYNEQFFGPGTRLTVL.

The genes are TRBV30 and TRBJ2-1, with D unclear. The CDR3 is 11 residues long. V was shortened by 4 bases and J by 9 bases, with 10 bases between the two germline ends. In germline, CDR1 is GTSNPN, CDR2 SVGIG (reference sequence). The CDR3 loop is CAWTPLAEQFF. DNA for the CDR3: TGTGCCTGGACCCCCTTGGCTGAGCAGTTCTTC. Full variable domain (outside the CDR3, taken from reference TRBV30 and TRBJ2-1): SQTIHQWPATLVQPVGSPLSLECTVEGTSNPNLYWYRQAAGRGLQLLFYSVGIGQISSEVPQNLSASRPQDRQFILSSKKLLLSDSGFYLCAWTPLAEQFFGPGTRLTVL.

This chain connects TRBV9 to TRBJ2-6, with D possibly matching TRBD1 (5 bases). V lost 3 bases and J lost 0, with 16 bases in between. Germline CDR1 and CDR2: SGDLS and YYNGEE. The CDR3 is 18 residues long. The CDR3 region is CASSGQSHPDSGANVLTF. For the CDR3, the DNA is TGTGCCAGCAGCGGACAGTCTCACCCAGACTCTGGGGCCAACGTCCTGACTTTC.